The 21 T cell receptor beta chains below all came from one sample that was sequenced in a study of CD8 T cells in Susac syndrome. Reverse transcription of 0.5 to 1 ug RNA was performed with random hexamers. TCRdb independently ran MiXCR on the immunoSEQ multiplex PCR reads; one entry per CDR3 protein. The table lists 80,000 to 90,000 distinct CDR3 sequences, roughly 91% of them singletons. Material for sequencing was CD8+ T cells from PBMCs. The receptors here all came from a human donor in good health.

The V and J genes are TRBV7-9 and TRBJ1-3, with D unclear. Germline assignment: CDR1 SEHNR and CDR2 FQNEAQ (reference sequence). The CDR3 runs 14 residues. V dropped 8 bases and J dropped 2 bases, with 13 bases sitting between them. In DNA form, the CDR3 reads TGTGCCAGCCTACTAAACGGGCCTGGAAACACCATATATTTT. This translates into CASLLNGPGNTIYF.

This clonotype was detected once. The chain recombines TRBV2 with TRBJ2-1; TRBD2 matches at 9 bases. Germline values: CDR1 SNHLY, CDR2 FYNNEI. Trimming cost V 8 bases and J 0 bases; bases outside gene matches: 8. The CDR3 is made up of 16 amino acids. The CDR3 is CASEDLTSGSYNEQFF. CDR3 nucleotide sequence: TGTGCCAGCGAGGATCTGACTAGCGGCTCCTACAATGAGCAGTTCTTC. The full variable domain, with the rest looked up from reference TRBV2 and TRBJ2-1, is EPEVTQTPSHQVTQMGQEVILRCVPISNHLYFYWYRQILGQKVEFLVSFYNNEISEKSEIFDDQFSVERPDGSNFTLKIRSTKLEDSAMYFCASEDLTSGSYNEQFFGPGTRLTVL.

This clonotype was found once. The chain combines TRBV5-6 with TRBJ2-2, with TRBD1 as a possible D gene (6 bases). CDR1 and CDR2 (germline): SGHDT, YYEEEE. CDR3 length: 16 residues. V was pared by 4 bases and J by 1 base, with 14 bases between. The CDR3 region has the DNA TGTGCCAGCAGCGCGACCTGGACAGTGAACACCGGGGAGCTGTTTTTT. Residues: CASSATWTVNTGELFF.

This clonotype has just one count. V and J are TRBV4-1 and TRBJ1-2; D is uncertain. V was trimmed by 0 bases and J by 0 bases, leaving 14 bases between them. The CDR3 has 17 amino acids. Germline loops: CDR1 MGHRA, CDR2 YSYEKL. Written as DNA, the CDR3 is TGCGCCAGCAGCCAAGAACACCAGGCGTTAGCTAACTATGGCTACACCTTC. It translates to CASSQEHQALANYGYTF.

The chain uses TRBV27 and TRBJ1-2, with D unresolved. Germline lookup yields CDR1 MNHEY and CDR2 SMNVEV (reference sequence). The CDR3 sequence is 14 residues long. V lost 0 bases to trimming and J lost 8 bases, with 13 bases between them. The CDR3 here is CASSLSSPPRGYTF. Written as DNA, the CDR3 is TGTGCCAGCAGTTTATCGTCACCCCCCCGAGGCTACACCTTC.

This chain links TRBV6-1 with TRBJ2-3; D is unresolved. The CDR3 contains 15 residues. Germline CDR1 MNHNS, CDR2 SASEGT. Trimming took 4 bases from V and 0 from J, leaving 11 bases between them. Here the CDR3 reads CASSVAAGSTDTQYF. Written as DNA, the CDR3 is TGTGCCAGCAGTGTCGCGGCTGGGAGCACAGATACGCAGTATTTT.

V gene TRBV7-3 combines with J gene TRBJ2-1, with D unclear. Trimming stripped 1 base from V and 6 bases from J, with 13 bases between. Germline V CDR1 and CDR2: SGHTA, FQGTGA. The CDR3 is made up of 15 amino acids. The CDR3 nucleotides are TGTGCCAGCAGCTTAAGTGGATCTCCAGGCAATGAGCAGTTCTTC. As protein: CASSLSGSPGNEQFF.

CDR3 loop: CASSPRQGNGNEQFF. CDR3 coding DNA: TGTGCCAGCAGCCCTCGACAGGGGAATGGGAATGAGCAGTTCTTC. The J gene is TRBJ2-1, the V gene TRBV7-2; 8 bases line up with TRBD1. J was trimmed by 7 bases and V by 5 bases; bases with no gene match: 10. The CDR3 sequence is 15 residues long. The V gene's germline CDR1 is SGHTA and CDR2 FQGNSA. Using reference TRBV7-2 and TRBJ2-1 for the parts outside the CDR3, the full variable domain is GAGVSQSPSNKVTEKGKDVELRCDPISGHTALYWYRQSLGQGLEFLIYFQGNSAPDKSGLPSDRFSAERTGGSVSTLTIQRTQQEDSAVYLCASSPRQGNGNEQFFGPGTRLTVL.

This clonotype was seen just once. CDR3 nucleotide sequence: TGTGCCAGCAGCGATTCCGGAGGCTCCTACGAGCAGTACTTC. This encodes CASSDSGGSYEQYF. The J gene is TRBJ2-7, the V gene TRBV6-1; D may be TRBD2 (5 bases). V was trimmed by 6 bases and J by 0 bases, leaving 12 bases between them. Germline values: CDR1 MNHNS, CDR2 SASEGT. This CDR3 contains 14 residues.

V is TRBV13 and J is TRBJ2-2, with D perhaps matching TRBD1 (6 bases). Trimming removed 3 bases at V and 2 bases at J, with 13 bases between. Germline V gives CDR1 PRHDT, CDR2 FYEKMQ (reference sequence). CDR3 length: 16 amino acids. CDR3: CASSFSWGLNTGELFF. The CDR3, as DNA: TGTGCCAGCAGCTTTAGCTGGGGGCTCAACACCGGGGAGCTGTTTTTT.

V usage is TRBV7-3 and J usage is TRBJ2-4, with D possibly being TRBD2 (7 bases). This CDR3 is 15 amino acids long. Trimming removed 6 bases at V and 9 bases at J, with 21 bases between. CDR1 SGHTA and CDR2 FQGTGA come from the germline V gene. The CDR3 protein is CASSQYPGGPPIQYF. CDR3 in DNA: TGTGCCAGCAGTCAATACCCGGGGGGCCCCCCCATTCAGTACTTC.

The V call is TRBV18, the J call TRBJ1-2; D remains unclear. This CDR3 has 15 residues. Germline-derived CDR1 and CDR2 are KGHSH and LQKENI. V lost 2 bases to trimming and J lost 0 bases, with 10 bases between them. The CDR3: CASSPYGTSNYGYTF. The CDR3 nucleotides are TGTGCCAGCTCACCATACGGAACTTCTAACTATGGCTACACCTTC.

This chain uses TRBV5-6 with TRBJ2-7; D uncertain. The CDR3 loop spans 13 amino acids. With 7 bases removed from V and 0 bases from J, the gap between germline ends came to 11 bases. The germline V gene has CDR1 SGHDT and CDR2 YYEEEE. The CDR3: CASAVESSYEQYF. CDR3 in DNA: TGTGCCAGCGCTGTGGAGAGCTCCTACGAGCAGTACTTC.

The chain links TRBV5-4 to TRBJ1-2; no clear D gene. CDR3 length equals 11 residues. CDR1 and CDR2 (germline): SGHNT, YYREEE (reference sequence). The V and J ends lost 6 bases and 6 bases respectively, with 9 bases between them. CDR3 in amino acids: CASNSGDGYTF. In DNA, the CDR3 is TGTGCCAGCAACTCTGGGGATGGCTACACCTTC.

The chain couples TRBV20-1 to TRBJ2-1; 10 nucleotides agree with TRBD2. This CDR3 is built from 15 residues. V was pared by 0 bases and J by 7 bases, with 6 bases of the junction left unmatched. Germline CDR1 is DFQATT and CDR2 is SNEGSKA (reference sequence). CDR3 in amino acids: CSARDLAGGLNEQFF. The CDR3 DNA sequence: TGCAGTGCTAGAGATTTAGCGGGGGGCCTTAATGAGCAGTTCTTC.

The CDR3 DNA sequence: TGTGCCAGCAGCTTCGTAACAGGCACCGGGGAGCTGTTTTTT. Translation: CASSFVTGTGELFF. The chain recombines TRBV7-8 with TRBJ2-2, with TRBD1 as a possible D gene (5 bases). The V end was cut by 3 bases, the J end by 4 bases, with 9 bases between. The CDR3 totals 14 residues. Germline CDR1 reads SGHVS; CDR2 reads FQNEAQ.

This rearrangement joins TRBV20-1 to TRBJ2-3, with 9 bases matching TRBD2. Per the germline V gene, CDR1 is DFQATT and CDR2 is SNEGSKA (reference sequence). The CDR3 sequence is 17 residues long. J was trimmed by 5 bases and V by 0 bases; bases with no gene match: 12. As DNA, the CDR3 is TGCAGTGCTAGAGATCTGAGGCGGGGGGGCCGGGGAGATACGCAGTATTTT. Translation gives CSARDLRRGGRGDTQYF.

The chain carries TRBV12-3 or TRBV12-4 and TRBJ2-2; the match to TRBD1 covers 9 bases. This CDR3 comprises 14 residues. V shed 7 bases and J 2 bases; nucleotides not matched to a gene: 2. The CDR3 bases are TGTGCCAGCACGGACAGGGGCAACACCGGGGAGCTGTTTTTT. Its translation is CASTDRGNTGELFF.

The rearrangement joins TRBV30 to TRBJ2-5; D uncertain. The CDR3 is made up of 14 amino acids. Per the germline V gene, CDR1 is GTSNPN and CDR2 is SVGIG (reference sequence). V lost 2 bases and J 0 bases, leaving 10 bases between the germline ends. The CDR3 nucleotides are TGTGCCTGGAGTCCGACCGGCCACCAAGAGACCCAGTACTTC. This translates into CAWSPTGHQETQYF.

This chain joins TRBV12-3 or TRBV12-4 and TRBJ2-7; either TRBD1 or TRBD2 may supply D (6 bases each). V lost 7 bases and J 6 bases, leaving 13 bases between the germline ends. This CDR3 region has 12 residues. The chain's CDR3 is CASNLGGREQYF. The CDR3 DNA sequence: TGTGCCAGCAACTTAGGGGGGCGCGAGCAGTACTTC.

V usage is TRBV9 and J usage is TRBJ2-1; the match to TRBD2 covers 7 bases. With V trimmed by 3 bases and J by 9 bases, 12 bases remained unmatched. The CDR3 loop spans 15 amino acids. From germline, CDR1 is SGDLS and CDR2 YYNGEE. The CDR3 nucleotides are TGTGCCAGCAGCGAGCTGACTAGCATCGACAGTGAGCAGTTCTTC. Protein sequence: CASSELTSIDSEQFF.